The 32 T cell receptor beta chains in this list originate from one sample, sequenced in a study of blood T cell repertoires in COVID-19. This table comes from immunoSEQ multiplex PCR, and its TCRdb copy is limited to in-frame clones, with some not included. This table has under 200,000 clones, about 86% appearing once. Sequenced input: peripheral blood. Receptor source: a woman in her 70s with acute or convalescent COVID-19.

The chain combines TRBV7-9 with TRBJ1-4, with D hard to call. The V end lost 0 bases, the J end lost 7 bases, and 12 bases lay between the germline ends. CDR1 and CDR2 from the germline V gene are SEHNR and FQNEAQ (reference sequence). The CDR3 extends over 15 amino acids. CDR3 in DNA: TGTGCCAGCAGCTTAGCTGAGGTCTTGGGTGAAAAACTGTTTTTT. Encoded protein: CASSLAEVLGEKLFF.

The gene calls are TRBV7-9 and TRBJ1-4; D ambiguous. CDR1 is SEHNR and CDR2 is FQNEAQ in the germline V gene (reference sequence). This CDR3 spans 15 amino acids. V lost 5 bases and J 4 bases, leaving 14 bases between the germline ends. CDR3 amino acids: CASSPSGLSNEKLFF. In DNA form, the CDR3 reads TGTGCCAGCAGCCCCAGCGGGCTCAGTAATGAAAAACTGTTTTTT.

This chain's CDR3 is CASSAEAANTEAFF. The CDR3 region has the DNA TGTGCCAGCAGCGCAGAGGCAGCGAACACTGAAGCTTTCTTT. V gene TRBV9 combines with J gene TRBJ1-1; D gene ambiguous. The V gene lost 3 bases and the J gene lost 1 base, with 10 bases spanning the gap. Germline CDR1 SGDLS, CDR2 YYNGEE. The CDR3 runs 14 residues.

The V and J genes are TRBV28 and TRBJ1-5; D ambiguous. Germline CDR1 and CDR2: MDHEN and SYDVKM. V lost 7 bases, J lost 3 bases, and 19 bases lay in between. This CDR3 contains 16 residues. The CDR3 DNA reads as TGTGCCAGCACATTAGCCCTTCAAGAGCCCAATCAGCCCCAGCATTTT. It codes for CASTLALQEPNQPQHF.

The chain links TRBV7-2 to TRBJ1-1; TRBD1 matches at 7 bases. The ends lost 4 bases at V and 7 bases at J; junction bases unmatched: 9. In germline, CDR1 is SGHTA, CDR2 FQGNSA. The CDR3 spans 14 residues. The CDR3 coding sequence is TGTGCCAGCAGCTCACGACAGGGATGGGGTGAAGCTTTCTTT. This encodes CASSSRQGWGEAFF.

The CDR3 sequence: CASRYRDSFSNQPQHF. The CDR3 DNA is TGTGCCAGCAGATACCGGGACAGTTTTAGCAATCAGCCCCAGCATTTT. This chain joins TRBV6-2 or TRBV6-3 and TRBJ1-5; 7 bases agree with TRBD1. This CDR3 region has 16 residues. The germline gives CDR1 MNHEY, CDR2 SVGEGT. V dropped 6 bases and J dropped 0; count of bases not matched to a gene: 8.

The chain is built from TRBV19 and TRBJ2-3, with a tentative D call TRBD2 (6 bases). Germline CDR1 LNHDA, CDR2 SQIVND (reference sequence). With 5 bases removed from V and 2 bases from J, the gap between germline ends came to 14 bases. The length of the CDR3 is 15 residues. The CDR3 DNA sequence: TGTGCCAGTAGTGTTACCGGGACTCACACAGATACGCAGTATTTT. Translating gives CASSVTGTHTDTQYF.

The V and J genes are TRBV7-2 and TRBJ2-7; D is uncertain. V was clipped by 2 bases and J by 2 bases, with 10 bases between them. The CDR3 contains 14 residues. The germline CDR1 and CDR2 sequences are SGHTA and FQGNSA. The DNA for the CDR3 is TGTGCCAGCAGCTTATCGCGAGCCACCTACGAGCAGTACTTC. Protein sequence: CASSLSRATYEQYF.

The V call is TRBV4-2, the J call TRBJ1-6; D possibly corresponds to TRBD1 (6 bases). Germline V gene lookup returns CDR1 LGHNA and CDR2 YNFKEQ. This CDR3 spans 15 amino acids. V was trimmed by 3 bases and J by 2 bases, leaving 8 bases between them. CDR3 sequence reads: CASSHGQTYNSPLHF. CDR3 DNA: TGTGCCAGCAGCCACGGACAGACCTATAATTCACCCCTCCACTTT.

This rearrangement joins TRBV29-1 to TRBJ1-1; D perhaps matches TRBD1 (5 bases). Germline CDR1 and CDR2: SQVTM and ANQGSEA. The CDR3 consists of 10 residues. V was cut by 2 bases and J by 7 bases, with 5 bases left in between. The CDR3 is CSVERGEAFF. CDR3 DNA sequence: TGCAGCGTTGAAAGGGGTGAAGCTTTCTTT. Complete variable domain (other parts from reference TRBV29-1 and TRBJ1-1): SAVISQKPSRDICQRGTSLTIQCQVDSQVTMMFWYRQQPGQSLTLIATANQGSEATYESGFVIDKFPISRPNLTFSTLTVSNMSPEDSSIYLCSVERGEAFFGQGTRLTVV.

V is TRBV25-1 and J is TRBJ1-3; TRBD1 matches 7 bases. The CDR3 covers 14 residues. Trimming cost V 6 bases and J 4 bases; bases outside gene matches: 6. The germline V gene encodes CDR1 MGHDK and CDR2 SYGVNS. CDR3 in DNA: TGTGCCAGCAGAACAGGGGTTTTCGGAAACACCATATATTTT. Amino acid sequence: CASRTGVFGNTIYF.

This sequence joins TRBV4-2 and TRBJ2-2, with D tentatively TRBD2 (5 bases). The CDR3 extends over 15 amino acids. V was cut by 0 bases and J by 6 bases, with 11 bases left in between. Germline V CDR1 and CDR2: LGHNA, YNFKEQ. The CDR3 DNA reads TGTGCCAGCAGCCAAGATGTGGCGGGTGCCGGGGAGCTGTTTTTT. Residues: CASSQDVAGAGELFF.

The chain is built from TRBV28 and TRBJ2-1; no reliable D call. Germline V gene data show CDR1 as MDHEN and CDR2 as SYDVKM. With 7 bases removed from V and 7 bases from J, the gap between germline ends came to 20 bases. This CDR3 is 15 amino acids long. CDR3 nucleotides: TGTGCCAGCATCGGCTGGCTAGGTAATACGAATGAGCAGTTCTTC. Its protein product is CASIGWLGNTNEQFF.

The genes are TRBV6-1 and TRBJ1-1, with D possibly matching TRBD1 (6 bases). Germline lookup yields CDR1 MNHNS and CDR2 SASEGT. The length of the CDR3 is 12 residues. Trimming removed 3 bases from V and 8 bases from J, with 10 bases in between. Here the CDR3 reads CASSEPGTEAFF. The CDR3 DNA reads as TGTGCCAGCAGTGAGCCCGGGACAGAAGCTTTCTTT.

The chain employs TRBV5-1 and TRBJ2-1; 10 bases map to TRBD2. CDR1 and CDR2 (germline): SGHRS, YFSETQ. V dropped 2 bases and J dropped 9; count of bases not matched to a gene: 11. There are 16 residues in the CDR3. CDR3 bases: TGCGCCAGCAGCTTTAATGAGATGAGCGGGAGGGGTGAGCAGTTCTTC. It yields the protein CASSFNEMSGRGEQFF.

This clone has only a few counts. The chain employs TRBV29-1 and TRBJ2-7, with 9 bases aligning to TRBD1. Trimming at V came to 1 base and at J to 2 bases, leaving 6 bases not matched to a gene. Germline-derived CDR1 and CDR2 are SQVTM and ANQGSEA. The CDR3 covers 15 residues. The CDR3 bases are TGCAGCGTTGAAGGGGACAGGGACAATGCCTACGAGCAGTACTTC. It translates to CSVEGDRDNAYEQYF.

The chain employs TRBV6-2 or TRBV6-3 and TRBJ2-1, with 8 bases matching TRBD2. V lost 4 bases, J lost 2 bases, and 7 bases stayed unmatched. This CDR3 is 16 amino acids long. CDR1 is MNHEY and CDR2 is SVGEGT in the germline V gene. CDR3 DNA: TGTGCCAGCAGTTGGGCTAGCGGGCAACCCTACAATGAGCAGTTCTTC. The encoded protein is CASSWASGQPYNEQFF.

The gene calls are TRBV18 and TRBJ1-5, with unresolved D. The germline gives CDR1 KGHSH, CDR2 LQKENI. Trimming removed 4 bases from V and 0 bases from J, with 7 bases in between. The CDR3 totals 14 residues. The CDR3 nucleotides read TGTGCCAGCTCACAAGAACATAGCAATCAGCCCCAGCATTTT. Protein sequence: CASSQEHSNQPQHF.

The chain recombines TRBV11-3 with TRBJ2-3; TRBD2 aligns across 13 bases. The CDR3 is 17 residues long. Germline V lookup: CDR1 SGHNT, CDR2 YENEEA. V gave up 5 bases and J gave up 6 bases; unmatched junction bases: 11. The CDR3 sequence: CASSLGILAGGPDTQYF. The CDR3 nucleotides are TGTGCCAGCAGCCTAGGGATACTAGCGGGAGGGCCCGATACGCAGTATTTT.

The rearrangement uses TRBV6-5 and TRBJ2-2, with a tentative D call TRBD1 (6 bases). The V and J ends lost 6 bases and 7 bases respectively, with 12 bases between them. The CDR3 has 13 amino acids. CDR1 MNHEY and CDR2 SVGAGI come from the germline V gene. CDR3 in amino acids: CASSKQGGGELFF. For the CDR3, the DNA is TGTGCCAGCAGCAAACAGGGCGGCGGGGAGCTGTTTTTT.

The genes are TRBV29-1 and TRBJ1-4; 8 nucleotides align to TRBD1. The germline V gene has CDR1 SQVTM and CDR2 ANQGSEA. The CDR3 extends over 14 amino acids. V shed 4 bases and J 4 bases; nucleotides not matched to a gene: 5. CDR3 DNA: TGCAGCGTTGGGGGGACAGGCCTTAATGAAAAACTGTTTTTT. It codes for CSVGGTGLNEKLFF.

The V call is TRBV19, the J call TRBJ1-1; D unclear. Trimming shortened V by 3 bases and J by 9 bases, and 8 bases separated the two germline ends. Germline V gene sequence: CDR1 LNHDA, CDR2 SQIVND (reference sequence). The CDR3 has 11 residues. The chain's CDR3 is CASSIFPKAFF. In nucleotides, the CDR3 is TGTGCCAGTAGTATTTTCCCCAAAGCTTTCTTT.

V gene TRBV6-1 combines with J gene TRBJ2-7, with 8 positions matching TRBD1. The germline gives CDR1 MNHNS, CDR2 SASEGT. CDR3 length: 15 amino acids. The J segment lost 3 bases and the V segment lost 2 bases, leaving 6 bases of the junction unmatched. CDR3 in amino acids: CASSESWDRSYEQYF. CDR3 bases: TGTGCCAGCAGTGAAAGTTGGGACAGGAGCTACGAGCAGTACTTC.

V is TRBV7-2 and J is TRBJ1-1, with D possibly TRBD1 on 6 matching bases. CDR1 and CDR2 from the germline V gene are SGHTA and FQGNSA. The V and J ends lost 5 bases and 4 bases respectively, with 11 bases between them. This CDR3 contains 13 residues. CDR3 in DNA: TGTGCCAGCAGCCCAGGACAGCCCACTGAAGCTTTCTTT. It codes for CASSPGQPTEAFF.

This clone was picked up one time. The chain uses TRBV3-1 (or the pseudogene TRBV3-2) and TRBJ1-2, with 7 bases matching TRBD1. In germline, CDR1 is LGHDT, CDR2 YNNKEL (reference sequence). Trimming at V came to 4 bases and at J to 5 bases, leaving 4 bases not matched to a gene. The CDR3 loop spans 13 amino acids. Here the CDR3 DNA reads TGTGCCAGCAGCCTGGGACAGTATTATGGCTACACCTTC. Residues: CASSLGQYYGYTF.

This clone was observed a handful of times. The CDR3 sequence: CASSTRQNYGYTF. Here the CDR3 DNA reads TGTGCCAGCAGCACCCGACAGAACTATGGCTACACCTTC. The chain has TRBV7-2 and TRBJ1-2; perhaps TRBD1 as D (5 bases). The CDR3 has 13 residues. From germline, CDR1 is SGHTA and CDR2 FQGNSA. V lost 5 bases, J lost 2 bases, and 9 bases lay in between.

The genes are TRBV5-4 and TRBJ2-1; 10 positions match TRBD2. The germline CDR1 and CDR2 sequences are SGHNT and YYREEE (reference sequence). The CDR3 covers 16 residues. V shed 1 base, J shed 10 bases, and the junction held 11 bases outside the gene matches. The CDR3, as DNA: TGTGCCAGCAGCTTGTTCGGACTAGCGGCGGGAGGAGAGCAGTTCTTC. Its translation is CASSLFGLAAGGEQFF.

This chain links TRBV9 with TRBJ1-2; 8 nucleotides align to TRBD1. CDR1 is SGDLS, CDR2 YYNGEE, per germline. CDR3 length: 14 residues. Trimming at V came to 4 bases and at J to 4 bases, leaving 6 bases not matched to a gene. The CDR3 reads CASSPGTGVYGYTF. The CDR3 DNA sequence: TGTGCCAGCAGCCCCGGGACAGGAGTCTATGGCTACACCTTC.

J is TRBJ1-1 and V is TRBV5-1; weak D call: TRBD1 (6 bases). V was cut by 0 bases and J by 1 base, with 10 bases left in between. The CDR3 runs to 15 residues. CDR1 and CDR2 (germline): SGHRS, YFSETQ. The chain's CDR3 is CASSLGQGQNTEAFF. The CDR3 DNA reads as TGCGCCAGCAGCTTGGGGCAGGGACAGAACACTGAAGCTTTCTTT.

This clone appeared a few times. The rearrangement joins TRBV28 to TRBJ2-3; TRBD1 agrees at 7 bases. Unmatched junction bases numbered 1, after V lost 2 bases and J lost 5 bases. The CDR3 contains 13 residues. Germline CDR1 reads MDHEN; CDR2 reads SYDVKM. CDR3 nucleotides: TGTGCCAGCAGTTTACAGGGGGAAGATACGCAGTATTTT. Amino acids: CASSLQGEDTQYF.

This chain links TRBV25-1 with TRBJ2-1; D is unresolved. Looked up from germline, CDR1 is MGHDK and CDR2 is SYGVNS. CDR3 length equals 14 residues. Trimming removed 5 bases from V and 10 bases from J, with 18 bases in between. CDR3 protein: CASSRAKVLGEQFF. CDR3 DNA: TGTGCCAGCAGTCGAGCGAAGGTTTTAGGAGAGCAGTTCTTC.

The V gene is TRBV27, the J gene TRBJ1-6; 7 positions match TRBD1. After removal of 5 bases from V and 8 bases from J, the junction contained 12 bases not matched to a gene. The germline V gene has CDR1 MNHEY and CDR2 SMNVEV (reference sequence). CDR3 length: 16 residues. The CDR3: CASSQRQGYRDSPLHF. CDR3 coding DNA: TGTGCCAGCAGTCAAAGACAGGGATATAGGGATTCACCCCTCCACTTT.